These 23 T cell receptor beta chains came from one sample sequenced in a study of naive and memory T cell subsets. Both TRBC1 and TRBC2 were covered by a beta constant-region primer of two equimolar oligonucleotides. TCRdb reprocessed the UMI-ligation and nested PCR reads via MiXCR and lists one record per CDR3 protein. The sample comprises 65,000 to 85,000 distinct CDR3 sequences, about 12% of which are singletons, and 0.9% to 1% rests with the top ten. The specimen was central memory CD4+ T cells from blood. Receptors were obtained from a human donor in good health.

This rearrangement joins TRBV20-1 to TRBJ2-5, with a weak D call TRBD1 (6 bases). Germline CDR1 reads DFQATT; CDR2 reads SNEGSKA (reference sequence). Trimming left V 3 bases short and J 0 bases short, with 8 bases between. The CDR3 has 13 residues. CDR3 nucleotide sequence: TGCAGTGCTAGGAGGGGGAACCAAGAGACCCAGTACTTC. Translating it yields CSARRGNQETQYF.

This clonotype showed up just a few times. The chain carries TRBV3-1 and TRBJ1-6, with D hard to call. The CDR3 consists of 13 residues. Trimming removed 1 base at V and 9 bases at J, with 7 bases between. From germline, CDR1 is LGHDT and CDR2 YNNKEL (reference sequence). The CDR3 DNA reads as TGTGCCAGCAGCCAAGTAGGAGGTTCACCCCTCCACTTT. As protein: CASSQVGGSPLHF.

The chain recombines TRBV27 with TRBJ1-1, with TRBD1 matching over 8 bases. The ends lost 5 bases at V and 3 bases at J; junction bases unmatched: 8. This CDR3 comprises 15 residues. CDR1 is MNHEY and CDR2 is SMNVEV in the germline V gene (reference sequence). The CDR3 nucleotides are TGTGCCAGCAGTGCCAGGGGGCTTAAAGACACTGAAGCTTTCTTT. As protein: CASSARGLKDTEAFF.

This clonotype was counted many times. The chain recombines TRBV6-5 with TRBJ2-4; 11 nucleotides align to TRBD1. Germline V gives CDR1 MNHEY, CDR2 SVGAGI. V was pared by 8 bases and J by 5 bases, with 8 bases of the junction left unmatched. The CDR3 is made up of 15 amino acids. CDR3 DNA: TGTGCCAGCGGACAATGGACAGGGGGCGAAAACATTCAGTACTTC. This translates into CASGQWTGGENIQYF.

The table lists this clonotype with a few counts. This sequence joins TRBV6-4 and TRBJ2-2, with TRBD2 matching 8 bases. This CDR3 has 17 residues. Germline CDR1 is MRHNA and CDR2 is SNTAGT. Losses at the gene ends were 5 bases for V and 0 bases for J; bases not matched to a gene: 8. DNA for the CDR3: TGTGCCAGCAGTTTATCTAGCGGGCCCGCGAACACCGGGGAGCTGTTTTTT. This sequence encodes CASSLSSGPANTGELFF.

This clonotype was observed many times. The rearrangement joins TRBV29-1 to TRBJ2-3; D unclear. This CDR3 comprises 12 residues. The V gene's germline CDR1 is SQVTM and CDR2 ANQGSEA. V lost 1 base and J 0 bases, leaving 2 bases between the germline ends. DNA for the CDR3: TGCAGCGTTGAAGGCAGCACAGATACGCAGTATTTT. It codes for CSVEGSTDTQYF.

At least ten counts were recorded for this clonotype. This chain uses TRBV5-1 with TRBJ2-3, with D maybe TRBD1 (6 bases). Germline loops: CDR1 SGHRS, CDR2 YFSETQ. CDR3 length: 15 residues. Trimming shortened V by 3 bases and J by 2 bases, and 13 bases separated the two germline ends. CDR3 DNA: TGCGCCAGCAGCTACGGACGGGGACACACAGATACGCAGTATTTT. Amino acids: CASSYGRGHTDTQYF.

The table lists this clonotype with a few counts. The rearrangement links TRBV24-1 to TRBJ1-5; no clear D. This CDR3 is 16 amino acids long. Per the germline V gene, CDR1 is KGHDR and CDR2 is SFDVKD. V shed 4 bases and J shed 3 bases, with 15 bases lying between them. The CDR3 region has the DNA TGTGCCACCAGTGAGCGACTAGACGCACTCAATCAGCCCCAGCATTTT. Its protein is CATSERLDALNQPQHF.

V usage is TRBV12-3 or TRBV12-4 and J usage is TRBJ2-2; D unresolved. CDR3 length: 14 residues. V was cut by 3 bases and J by 7 bases, with 12 bases left in between. The CDR3 nucleotides read TGTGCCAGCAGTTTTCGAACACAAAGCGGGGAGCTGTTTTTT. Protein sequence: CASSFRTQSGELFF.

There are a few counts of this clonotype. V usage is TRBV29-1 and J usage is TRBJ2-1; D gene unclear. This CDR3 comprises 14 residues. The germline V gene encodes CDR1 SQVTM and CDR2 ANQGSEA. The germline V and J ends were trimmed by 4 bases and 6 bases, with 16 bases remaining between them. Here the CDR3 reads CSVAALYNFNEQFF. The CDR3 DNA follows: TGCAGCGTTGCTGCACTTTATAATTTCAATGAGCAGTTCTTC.

V usage is TRBV15 and J usage is TRBJ1-1; D call uncertain. CDR1 is LNHNV, CDR2 YYDKDF, per germline (reference sequence). The germline V and J ends were trimmed by 0 bases and 5 bases, with 10 bases remaining between them. The length of the CDR3 is 14 residues. The CDR3 sequence: CATSRDLFGTEAFF. The CDR3 DNA reads as TGTGCCACCAGCAGAGATCTCTTTGGTACTGAAGCTTTCTTT.

J is TRBJ1-2 and V is TRBV7-9; the D is unclear. Germline CDR1 SEHNR, CDR2 FQNEAQ (reference sequence). The V end lost 1 base, the J end lost 5 bases, and 2 bases lay between the germline ends. The length of the CDR3 is 11 residues. The CDR3 loop is CASSLEYGYTF. CDR3 bases: TGTGCCAGCAGCTTAGAATATGGCTACACCTTC.

Many counts were recorded for this clonotype. The rearrangement links TRBV29-1 to TRBJ2-3, with 7 bases fitting TRBD2. The V gene end was trimmed by 4 bases and the J gene end by 3 bases; junction bases not matched to a gene: 4. The CDR3 totals 13 residues. In germline, CDR1 is SQVTM, CDR2 ANQGSEA. The CDR3 DNA is TGCAGCGTTGGCGGGAGACAAACAGATACGCAGTATTTT. This gives the protein CSVGGRQTDTQYF.

This clonotype has a handful of counts. This rearrangement joins TRBV6-1 to TRBJ2-2; D not certain. From germline, CDR1 is MNHNS and CDR2 SASEGT. Trimming left V 6 bases short and J 5 bases short, with 10 bases between. The CDR3 has 13 amino acids. CDR3 in DNA: TGTGCCAGCAGAGTAGCAGAAACCGGGGAGCTGTTTTTT. Translated, it gives CASRVAETGELFF.

The J gene is TRBJ1-1, the V gene TRBV7-9; D is possibly TRBD1 (5 bases). From germline, CDR1 is SEHNR and CDR2 FQNEAQ (reference sequence). The CDR3 has 13 amino acids. V was cut by 0 bases and J by 4 bases, with 6 bases left in between. This CDR3 is CASSLAGVTEAFF. In DNA form, the CDR3 reads TGTGCCAGCAGCTTAGCAGGGGTCACTGAAGCTTTCTTT.

This clonotype has only a few counts. The chain joins TRBV13 to TRBJ2-1, with D possibly called TRBD1 or TRBD2 (6 bases each). The CDR3 contains 17 residues. V was pared by 5 bases and J by 9 bases, with 26 bases between. Germline V lookup: CDR1 PRHDT, CDR2 FYEKMQ (reference sequence). This CDR3 is CASSDSDRGGRQAEQFF. The CDR3, as DNA: TGTGCCAGCAGCGACTCAGATAGAGGGGGGAGGCAAGCTGAGCAGTTCTTC.

This clonotype was observed a few times. The rearrangement links TRBV11-2 to TRBJ1-2; a possible D gene is TRBD1 (6 bases). There are 13 residues in the CDR3. From germline, CDR1 is SGHAT and CDR2 FQNNGV. The V gene lost 5 bases and the J gene lost 3 bases, with 10 bases spanning the gap. In DNA form, the CDR3 reads TGTGCCAGCAGCGACAGGAAGCACTATGGCTACACCTTC. Protein sequence: CASSDRKHYGYTF.

In this sample, this clonotype turned up many times. V is TRBV28 and J is TRBJ2-7; 13 bases are shared with TRBD2. V lost 4 bases to trimming and J lost 2 bases; unmatched junction nucleotides: 11. This CDR3 has 18 residues. CDR1 MDHEN and CDR2 SYDVKM come from the germline V gene. The CDR3 region is CASSSWTSGSPRPYEQYF. The DNA of the CDR3 is TGTGCCAGCAGTTCATGGACTAGCGGGAGCCCCCGTCCCTACGAGCAGTACTTC.

The rearrangement uses TRBV3-1 and TRBJ1-1; no reliable D call. This CDR3 has 13 residues. Trimming left V 3 bases short and J 1 base short, with 6 bases between. In germline, CDR1 is LGHDT, CDR2 YNNKEL (reference sequence). The CDR3 loop is CASSQNPNTEAFF. The CDR3 region has the DNA TGTGCCAGCAGCCAGAACCCGAACACTGAAGCTTTCTTT.

This clonotype was seen a few times. V gene TRBV7-2 combines with J gene TRBJ2-3, with 9 bases lining up with TRBD2. This CDR3 region has 16 residues. Germline V lookup: CDR1 SGHTA, CDR2 FQGNSA. The V and J ends lost 1 base and 14 bases, in that order; junction bases with no gene match: 16. The CDR3 sequence is CASSLEGSGSPSGRYF. The CDR3 bases are TGTGCCAGCAGCTTAGAGGGTAGCGGGAGCCCTTCTGGCCGGTATTTT.

The V call is TRBV20-1, the J call TRBJ1-4; no clear D gene. Germline V gene data show CDR1 as DFQATT and CDR2 as SNEGSKA (reference sequence). CDR3 length: 14 amino acids. With 1 base removed from V and 8 bases from J, the gap between germline ends came to 14 bases. The CDR3 sequence is CSARAARGGEKLFF. The CDR3 DNA follows: TGCAGTGCTAGAGCCGCCCGAGGTGGGGAAAAACTGTTTTTT.

This clonotype occurred a few times. The chain is built from TRBV14 and TRBJ2-1, with no clear D. The CDR3 is 18 residues long. Trimming took 1 base from V and 5 from J, leaving 21 bases between them. Germline-derived CDR1 and CDR2 are SGHDN and FVKESK. CDR3 coding DNA: TGTGCCAGCAGCCAAGTCAGTCCCGGCATTTATGTTGACAATGAGCAGTTCTTC. It translates to CASSQVSPGIYVDNEQFF.

This sequence joins TRBV6-2 or TRBV6-3 and TRBJ2-3; D might be TRBD1 (7 bases). Germline V lookup: CDR1 MNHEY, CDR2 SVGEGT. V lost 7 bases to trimming and J lost 5 bases, with 16 bases between them. This CDR3 spans 14 amino acids. The CDR3 is CASKRGGGGDTQYF. The CDR3, as DNA: TGTGCCAGCAAACGAGGAGGGGGCGGAGATACGCAGTATTTT.